Below, one T cell receptor (beta chain) is given with its context. This sample is drawn from a study of graft-versus-host responses after intestinal transplantation. This table comes from immunoSEQ multiplex PCR, and its TCRdb copy is limited to in-frame clones, with some not included. This table has 45,000 or so clones, 91% appearing once. This CDR3 contains 16 residues. Germline values: CDR1 MDHEN, CDR2 SYDVKM. The germline V and J ends were trimmed by 5 bases and 0 bases, with 17 bases remaining between them. This TCR came from a human patient who received an intestinal transplant, so some T cells may come from the graft donor. The sample was PBMCs, taken 524 days after transplant. This chain links TRBV28 with TRBJ2-7; either TRBD1 or TRBD2 may fit D (5 bases each). CDR3 nucleotides: TGTGCCAGCAGTCTTAACCCCCCGGGACCCTCCTACGAGCAGTACTTC. Its translation is CASSLNPPGPSYEQYF. Together with reference TRBV28 and TRBJ2-7, the CDR3 gives the full variable domain: DVKVTQSSRYLVKRTGEKVFLECVQDMDHENMFWYRQDPGLGLRLIYFSYDVKMKEKGDIPEGYSVSREKKERFSLILESASTNQTSMYLCASSLNPPGPSYEQYFGPGTRLTVT.